This T cell receptor (beta chain) was recovered during a study of early T cells in non-severe SARS-CoV-2 infection. The overall study: Unpaired chains resulted from sequencing bulk RNA of unsorted whole blood.

cDNA molecules, individually, were tagged with unique molecular identifiers. One entry per CDR3 protein results from TCRdb running MiXCR on the 5' RACE reads. The sample comprises about 49,000 distinct CDR3 sequences, roughly 12% of which are singletons, and 9.1% rests with the top ten. CDR3 length equals 15 residues. V was trimmed by 5 bases and J by 0 bases, leaving 14 bases between them. CDR1 MDHEN and CDR2 SYDVKM come from the germline V gene. This clonotype has a handful of counts. Its target is not known. Whole-study findings and limits: VDJdb matching, biased toward anti-spike CD8 responses, missed private and CD4 specificities.

The chain joins TRBV28 to TRBJ2-7; D is undetermined. The sequenced sample consisted of whole blood. This clonotype was sampled from an adult who was a healthcare worker with PCR-confirmed SARS-CoV-2 infection or an uninfected control (not recorded which). In DNA, the CDR3 is TGTGCCAGCAGTGCCTGGACGGGTCCCTCCTACGAGCAGTACTTC. Residues: CASSAWTGPSYEQYF. The whole variable domain, filled in from reference TRBV28 and TRBJ2-7, reads DVKVTQSSRYLVKRTGEKVFLECVQDMDHENMFWYRQDPGLGLRLIYFSYDVKMKEKGDIPEGYSVSREKKERFSLILESASTNQTSMYLCASSAWTGPSYEQYFGPGTRLTVT.